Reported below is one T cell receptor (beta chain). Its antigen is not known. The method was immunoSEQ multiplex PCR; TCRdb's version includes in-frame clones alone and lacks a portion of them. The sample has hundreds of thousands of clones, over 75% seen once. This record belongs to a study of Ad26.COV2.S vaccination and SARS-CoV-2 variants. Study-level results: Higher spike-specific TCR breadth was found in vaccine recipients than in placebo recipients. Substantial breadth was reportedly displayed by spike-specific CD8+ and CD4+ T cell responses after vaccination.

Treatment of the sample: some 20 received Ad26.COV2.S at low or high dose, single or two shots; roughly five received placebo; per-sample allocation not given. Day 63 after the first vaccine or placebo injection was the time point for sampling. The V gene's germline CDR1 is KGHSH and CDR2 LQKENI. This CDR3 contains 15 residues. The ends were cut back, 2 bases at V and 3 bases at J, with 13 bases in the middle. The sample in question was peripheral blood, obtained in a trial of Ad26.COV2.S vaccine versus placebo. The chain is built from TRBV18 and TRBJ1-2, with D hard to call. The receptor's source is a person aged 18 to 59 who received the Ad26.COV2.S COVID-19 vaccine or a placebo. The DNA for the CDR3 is TGTGCCAGCTCACCAGCAAGCGTCTGGGACTATGGCTACACCTTC. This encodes CASSPASVWDYGYTF.